This TCR beta chain was profiled in a study of early T cells in non-severe SARS-CoV-2 infection. Overall study context: Sequencing targeted bulk RNA from unsorted whole blood, leaving chains unpaired.

This clonotype was seen repeatedly, ten times or more. Per germline, CDR1 SNHLY and CDR2 FYNNEI. J gave up 3 bases and V 6 bases, and 1 base lay outside the gene matches. The CDR3 runs to 13 residues. Unique molecular identifiers were attached to individual cDNA molecules. TCRdb recomputed calls from the 5' RACE reads with MiXCR, one row per CDR3 protein. This sample has tens of thousands of distinct CDR3 sequences, with over 11% found just once. The sequence came from an adult who was a healthcare worker with PCR-confirmed SARS-CoV-2 infection or an uninfected control (not recorded which). The sample consisted of whole blood. The V gene is TRBV2, the J gene TRBJ2-3, with 9 nucleotides matching TRBD1. As DNA, the CDR3 is TGTGCCAGCAGGGGACAGGGAACAGATACGCAGTATTTT. As protein: CASRGQGTDTQYF.